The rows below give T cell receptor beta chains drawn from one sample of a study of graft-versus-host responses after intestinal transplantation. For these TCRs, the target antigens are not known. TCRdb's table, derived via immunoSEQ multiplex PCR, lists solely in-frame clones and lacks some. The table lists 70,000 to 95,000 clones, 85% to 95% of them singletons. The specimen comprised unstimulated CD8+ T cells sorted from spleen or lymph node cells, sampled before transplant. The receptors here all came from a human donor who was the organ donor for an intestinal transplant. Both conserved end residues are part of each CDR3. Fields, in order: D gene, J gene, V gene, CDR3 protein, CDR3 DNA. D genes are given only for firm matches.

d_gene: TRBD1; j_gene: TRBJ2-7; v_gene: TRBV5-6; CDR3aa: CASSRGQGYEQYF; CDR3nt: TGTGCCAGCAGCCGGGGACAGGGCTACGAGCAGTACTTC
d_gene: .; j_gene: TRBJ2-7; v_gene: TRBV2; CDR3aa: CARQGRTTEQYF; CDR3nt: TGTGCCAGACAGGGGAGGACTACCGAGCAGTACTTC
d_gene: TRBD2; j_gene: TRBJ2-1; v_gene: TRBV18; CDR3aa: CASSLVAGGPTSYNEQFF; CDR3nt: TGTGCCAGCTCCCTTGTAGCGGGAGGGCCCACCTCCTACAATGAGCAGTTCTTC
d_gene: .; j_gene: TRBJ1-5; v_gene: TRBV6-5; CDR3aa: CASSYSSRGNQPQHF; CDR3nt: TGTGCCAGCAGTTACTCGAGTCGGGGCAATCAGCCCCAGCATTTT
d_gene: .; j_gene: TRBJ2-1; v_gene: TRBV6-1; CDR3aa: CASSPGEGSYNEQFF; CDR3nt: TGTGCCAGCAGCCCGGGAGAGGGCTCCTACAATGAGCAGTTCTTC
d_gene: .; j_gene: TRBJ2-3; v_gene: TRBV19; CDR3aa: CASEPAGGIADTQYF; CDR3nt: TGTGCCAGTGAGCCCGCTGGAGGGATCGCAGATACGCAGTATTTT
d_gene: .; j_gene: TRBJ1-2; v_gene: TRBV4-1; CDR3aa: CASSHINRDGYTF; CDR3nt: TGCGCCAGCAGCCATATTAACAGGGACGGCTACACCTTC
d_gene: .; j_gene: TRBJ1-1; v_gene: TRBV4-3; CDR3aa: CASSEGNVGRREAFF; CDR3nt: TGCGCCAGCAGCGAAGGGAACGTAGGACGGAGGGAAGCTTTCTTT
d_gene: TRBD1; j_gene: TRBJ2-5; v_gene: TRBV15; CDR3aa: CATSRGRQGQETQYF; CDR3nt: TGTGCCACCAGCAGAGGTCGACAGGGCCAAGAGACCCAGTACTTC
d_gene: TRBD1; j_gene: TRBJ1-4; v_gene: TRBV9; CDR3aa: CASSVGDRVGREKLFF; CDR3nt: TGTGCCAGCAGCGTAGGGGACAGGGTAGGTCGCGAAAAACTGTTTTTT